Listed here is a single TCR beta chain. In the original analysis: Quantification of nucleated cells was approximated via reference gene primer amplification. Profiling relied on immunoSEQ multiplex PCR, and the TCRdb table lists in-frame clones only, not all of them. The V and J calls and clone size were taken over from that table, and D and trimming were inferred from the DNA. The data show 300,000 to 500,000 clones, roughly 88% seen once. This sample stems from a study of blood T cell repertoires in COVID-19. Study in general: Sources were T cells, B-cell-depleted T cells, or PBMCs; the material itself was cDNA or gDNA.

Living in 24 US areas, the participants were between 18 and 89 years of age. Assignment of participants to cohorts was predicated upon participant-reported clinical history. Germline-derived CDR1 and CDR2 are MGHDK and SYGVNS. There are 13 residues in the CDR3. V shed 5 bases, J shed 5 bases, and the junction held 5 bases outside the gene matches. The sequenced material came from PBMCs or T cells enriched from blood (not recorded which). The chain employs TRBV25-1 and TRBJ1-2; 7 bases map to TRBD1. This receptor was identified in a woman in her twenties or thirties with acute COVID-19. CDR3 sequence: CASSPDRLYGYTF. As DNA, the CDR3 is TGTGCCAGCAGTCCGGACAGGCTTTATGGCTACACCTTC.